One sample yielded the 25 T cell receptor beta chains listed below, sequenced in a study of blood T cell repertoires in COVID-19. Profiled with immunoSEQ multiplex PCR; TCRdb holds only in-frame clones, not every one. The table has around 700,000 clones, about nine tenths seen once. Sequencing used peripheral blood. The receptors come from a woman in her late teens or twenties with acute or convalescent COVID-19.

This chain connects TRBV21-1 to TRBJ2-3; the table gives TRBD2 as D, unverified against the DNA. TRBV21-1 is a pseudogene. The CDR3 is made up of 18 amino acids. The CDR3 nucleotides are TGTGCCAGCAGCCCTGGGAGGCACCCCGGCGAACAAACAGATACGCAGTATTTT. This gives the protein CASSPGRHPGEQTDTQYF.

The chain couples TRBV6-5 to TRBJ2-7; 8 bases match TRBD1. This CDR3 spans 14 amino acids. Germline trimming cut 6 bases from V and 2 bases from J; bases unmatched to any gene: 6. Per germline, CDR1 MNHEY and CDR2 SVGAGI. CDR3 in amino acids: CASRRQGRTYEQYF. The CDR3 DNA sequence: TGTGCCAGCAGGCGACAGGGGCGAACCTACGAGCAGTACTTC.

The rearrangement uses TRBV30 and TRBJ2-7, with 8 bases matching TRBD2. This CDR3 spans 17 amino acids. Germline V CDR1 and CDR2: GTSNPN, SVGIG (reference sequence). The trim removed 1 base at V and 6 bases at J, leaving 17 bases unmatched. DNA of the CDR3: TGTGCCTGGAGTGAAGGGTTGGCGGGGGGCCATTCCCGCGAGCAGTACTTC. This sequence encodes CAWSEGLAGGHSREQYF. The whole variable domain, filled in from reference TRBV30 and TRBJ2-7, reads SQTIHQWPATLVQPVGSPLSLECTVEGTSNPNLYWYRQAAGRGLQLLFYSVGIGQISSEVPQNLSASRPQDRQFILSSKKLLLSDSGFYLCAWSEGLAGGHSREQYFGPGTRLTVT.

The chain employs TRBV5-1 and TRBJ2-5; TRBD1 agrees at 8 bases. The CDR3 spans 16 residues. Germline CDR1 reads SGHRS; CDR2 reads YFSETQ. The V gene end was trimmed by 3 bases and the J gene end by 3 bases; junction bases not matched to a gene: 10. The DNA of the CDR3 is TGCGCCAGCAGCTGGGAACTGAACAGGGGGGAAGAGACCCAGTACTTC. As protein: CASSWELNRGEETQYF.

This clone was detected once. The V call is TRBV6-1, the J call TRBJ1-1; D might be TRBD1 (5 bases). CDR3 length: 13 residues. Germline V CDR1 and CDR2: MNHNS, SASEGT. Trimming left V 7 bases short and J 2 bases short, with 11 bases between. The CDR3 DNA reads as TGTGCCAGCATCAGACAGAGAAACACTGAAGCTTTCTTT. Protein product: CASIRQRNTEAFF.

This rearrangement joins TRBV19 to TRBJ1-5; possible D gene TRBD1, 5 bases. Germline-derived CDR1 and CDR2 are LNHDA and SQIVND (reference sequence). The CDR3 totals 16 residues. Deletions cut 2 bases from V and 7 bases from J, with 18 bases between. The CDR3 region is CASSISGAGGGQPQHF. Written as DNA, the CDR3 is TGTGCCAGTAGTATAAGTGGCGCGGGGGGAGGGCAGCCCCAGCATTTT. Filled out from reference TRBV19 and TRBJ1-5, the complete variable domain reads DGGITQSPKYLFRKEGQNVTLSCEQNLNHDAMYWYRQDPGQGLRLIYYSQIVNDFQKGDIAEGYSVSREKKESFPLTVTSAQKNPTAFYLCASSISGAGGGQPQHFGDGTRLSIL.

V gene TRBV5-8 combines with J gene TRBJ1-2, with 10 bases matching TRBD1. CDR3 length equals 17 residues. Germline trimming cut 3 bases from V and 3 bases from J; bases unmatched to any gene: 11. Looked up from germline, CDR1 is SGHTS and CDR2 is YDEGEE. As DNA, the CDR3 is TGTGCCAGCAGCTCACCGGGACAGGGGCCCCTCTACTATGGCTACACCTTC. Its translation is CASSSPGQGPLYYGYTF.

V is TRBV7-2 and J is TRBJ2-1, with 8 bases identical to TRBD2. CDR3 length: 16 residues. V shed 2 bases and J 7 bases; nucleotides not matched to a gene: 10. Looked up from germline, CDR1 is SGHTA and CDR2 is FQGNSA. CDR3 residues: CASSLIVRGAPNEQFF. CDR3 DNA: TGTGCCAGCAGCTTAATCGTGCGGGGGGCCCCTAATGAGCAGTTCTTC.

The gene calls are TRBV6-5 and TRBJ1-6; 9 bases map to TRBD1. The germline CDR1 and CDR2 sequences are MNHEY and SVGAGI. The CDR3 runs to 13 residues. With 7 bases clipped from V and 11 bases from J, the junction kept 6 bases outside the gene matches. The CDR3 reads CASTTGGWTPLHF. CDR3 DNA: TGTGCCAGCACAACAGGGGGCTGGACACCCCTCCACTTT.

The CDR3 nucleotides are TGTGCCAGCAGTGAATATTCCCGCGCGAGGATTCGCGACGAGCAGTACTTC. Translated, it gives CASSEYSRARIRDEQYF. The J gene is TRBJ2-7, the V gene TRBV25-1; D is uncertain. The V gene lost 0 bases and the J gene lost 5 bases, with 20 bases spanning the gap. The CDR3 is 17 amino acids. Germline assignment: CDR1 MGHDK and CDR2 SYGVNS.

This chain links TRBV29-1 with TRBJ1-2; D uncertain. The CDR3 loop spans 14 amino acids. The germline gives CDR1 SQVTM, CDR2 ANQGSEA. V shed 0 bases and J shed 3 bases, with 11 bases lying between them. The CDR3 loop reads CSVEDAPGYYGYTF. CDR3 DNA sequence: TGCAGCGTTGAAGATGCCCCAGGATACTATGGCTACACCTTC. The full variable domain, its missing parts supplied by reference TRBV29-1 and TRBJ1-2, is SAVISQKPSRDICQRGTSLTIQCQVDSQVTMMFWYRQQPGQSLTLIATANQGSEATYESGFVIDKFPISRPNLTFSTLTVSNMSPEDSSIYLCSVEDAPGYYGYTFGSGTRLTVV.

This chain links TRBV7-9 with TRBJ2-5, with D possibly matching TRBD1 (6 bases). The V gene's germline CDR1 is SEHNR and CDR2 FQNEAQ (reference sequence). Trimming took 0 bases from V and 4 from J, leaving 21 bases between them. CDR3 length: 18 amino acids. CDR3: CASSLAWQGFIYGETQYF. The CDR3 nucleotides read TGTGCCAGCAGCTTAGCGTGGCAGGGGTTCATTTATGGAGAGACCCAGTACTTC.

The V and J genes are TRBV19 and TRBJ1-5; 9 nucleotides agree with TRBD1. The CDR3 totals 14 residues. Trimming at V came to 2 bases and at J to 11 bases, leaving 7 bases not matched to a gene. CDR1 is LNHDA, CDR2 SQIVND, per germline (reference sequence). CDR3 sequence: CASSIFDRGSSQHF. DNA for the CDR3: TGTGCCAGTAGTATATTTGACAGGGGGTCGTCCCAGCATTTT.

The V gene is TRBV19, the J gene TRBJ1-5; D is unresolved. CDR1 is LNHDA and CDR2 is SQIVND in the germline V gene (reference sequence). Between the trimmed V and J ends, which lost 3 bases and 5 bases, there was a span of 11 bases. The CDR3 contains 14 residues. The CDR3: CASSMLERDQPQHF. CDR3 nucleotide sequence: TGTGCCAGTAGTATGTTGGAGAGGGATCAGCCCCAGCATTTT.

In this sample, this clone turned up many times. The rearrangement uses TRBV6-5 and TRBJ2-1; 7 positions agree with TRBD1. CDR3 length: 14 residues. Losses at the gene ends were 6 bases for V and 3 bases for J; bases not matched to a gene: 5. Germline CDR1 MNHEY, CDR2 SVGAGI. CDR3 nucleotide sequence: TGTGCCAGCAGCTTCAACAGGGGCTACAATGAGCAGTTCTTC. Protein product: CASSFNRGYNEQFF.

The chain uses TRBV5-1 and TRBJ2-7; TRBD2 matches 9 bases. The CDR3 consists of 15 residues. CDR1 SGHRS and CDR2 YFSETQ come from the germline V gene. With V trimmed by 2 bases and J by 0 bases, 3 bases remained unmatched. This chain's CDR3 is CASSFSGGLSYEQYF. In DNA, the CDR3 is TGCGCCAGCAGCTTTAGCGGGGGCCTCTCCTACGAGCAGTACTTC.

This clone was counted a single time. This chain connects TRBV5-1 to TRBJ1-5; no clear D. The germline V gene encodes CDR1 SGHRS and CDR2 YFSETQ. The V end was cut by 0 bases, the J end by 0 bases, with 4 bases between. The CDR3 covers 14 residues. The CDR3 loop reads CASSLAGSNQPQHF. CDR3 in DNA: TGCGCCAGCAGCTTGGCGGGTAGCAATCAGCCCCAGCATTTT.

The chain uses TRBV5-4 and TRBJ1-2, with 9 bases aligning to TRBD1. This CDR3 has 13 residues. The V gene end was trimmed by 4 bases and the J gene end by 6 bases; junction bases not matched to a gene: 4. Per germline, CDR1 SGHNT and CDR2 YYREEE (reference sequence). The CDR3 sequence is CASSTGTGNGYTF. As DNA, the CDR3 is TGTGCCAGCAGCACCGGGACAGGGAATGGCTACACCTTC.

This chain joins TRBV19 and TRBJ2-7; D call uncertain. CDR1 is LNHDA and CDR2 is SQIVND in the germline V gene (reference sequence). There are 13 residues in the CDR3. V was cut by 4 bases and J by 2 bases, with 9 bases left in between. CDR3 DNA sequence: TGTGCCAGTAGTAGCTCGGTGGCCTACGAGCAGTACTTC. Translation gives CASSSSVAYEQYF.

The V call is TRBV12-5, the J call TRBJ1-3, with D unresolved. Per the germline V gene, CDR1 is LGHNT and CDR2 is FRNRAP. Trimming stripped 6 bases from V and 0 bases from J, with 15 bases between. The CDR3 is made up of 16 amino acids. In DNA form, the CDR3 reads TGTGCTAGTGGCTTGTCCGGGTGGAGCTCTGGAAACACCATATATTTT. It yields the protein CASGLSGWSSGNTIYF.

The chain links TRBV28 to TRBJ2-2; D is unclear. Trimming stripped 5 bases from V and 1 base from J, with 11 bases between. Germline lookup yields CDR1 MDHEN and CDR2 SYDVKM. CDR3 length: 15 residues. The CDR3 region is CASSPLSLNTGELFF. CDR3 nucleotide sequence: TGTGCCAGCAGTCCCCTGTCCCTGAACACCGGGGAGCTGTTTTTT. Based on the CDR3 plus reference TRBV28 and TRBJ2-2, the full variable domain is DVKVTQSSRYLVKRTGEKVFLECVQDMDHENMFWYRQDPGLGLRLIYFSYDVKMKEKGDIPEGYSVSREKKERFSLILESASTNQTSMYLCASSPLSLNTGELFFGEGSRLTVL.

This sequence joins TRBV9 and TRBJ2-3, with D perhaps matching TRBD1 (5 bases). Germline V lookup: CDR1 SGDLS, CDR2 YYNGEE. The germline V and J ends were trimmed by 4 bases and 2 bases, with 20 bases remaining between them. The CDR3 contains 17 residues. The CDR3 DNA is TGTGCCAGCAGCCCCGTTGTGGGAAGCAGGGACACAGATACGCAGTATTTT. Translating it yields CASSPVVGSRDTDTQYF.

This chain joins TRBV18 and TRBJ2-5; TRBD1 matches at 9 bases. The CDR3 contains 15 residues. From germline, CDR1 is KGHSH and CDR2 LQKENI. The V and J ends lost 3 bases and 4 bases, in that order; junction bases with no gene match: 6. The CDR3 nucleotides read TGTGCCAGCTCACCCGGGACAGGGAGACCAGAGACCCAGTACTTC. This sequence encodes CASSPGTGRPETQYF. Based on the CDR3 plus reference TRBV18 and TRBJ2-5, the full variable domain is NAGVMQNPRHLVRRRGQEARLRCSPMKGHSHVYWYRQLPEEGLKFMVYLQKENIIDESGMPKERFSAEFPKEGPSILRIQQVVRGDSAAYFCASSPGTGRPETQYFGPGTRLLVL.

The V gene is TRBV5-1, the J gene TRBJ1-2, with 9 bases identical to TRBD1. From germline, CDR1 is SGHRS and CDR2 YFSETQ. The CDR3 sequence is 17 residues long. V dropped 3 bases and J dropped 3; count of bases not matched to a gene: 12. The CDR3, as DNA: TGCGCCAGCAGCTCTGCCGGGACAGGGCCTAAGGACTATGGCTACACCTTC. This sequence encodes CASSSAGTGPKDYGYTF. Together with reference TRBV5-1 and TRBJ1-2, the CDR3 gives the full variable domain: KAGVTQTPRYLIKTRGQQVTLSCSPISGHRSVSWYQQTPGQGLQFLFEYFSETQRNKGNFPGRFSGRQFSNSRSEMNVSTLELGDSALYLCASSSAGTGPKDYGYTFGSGTRLTVV.

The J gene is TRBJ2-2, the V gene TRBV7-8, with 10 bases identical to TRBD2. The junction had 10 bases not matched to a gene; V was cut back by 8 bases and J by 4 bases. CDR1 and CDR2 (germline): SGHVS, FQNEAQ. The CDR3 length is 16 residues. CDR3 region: CASSGGAGGLTGELFF. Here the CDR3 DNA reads TGTGCCAGCTCTGGAGGAGCGGGGGGGCTCACCGGGGAGCTGTTTTTT.